This is a list of T cell receptor beta chains from one sample in a study of T cells in Graves' hyperthyroidism and ophthalmopathy. TCRdb processed the multiplex PCR reads anew with MiXCR; each CDR3 protein has one entry. The data hold 750,000 to 900,000 distinct CDR3 sequences, with over 35% observed a single time. The sequenced sample consisted of blood. Source of these receptors: a man aged 18 to 29 with Graves' hyperthyroidism. CDR3s include the opening cysteine and the closing phenylalanine or tryptophan. Each record gives: D gene, J gene, V gene, clone size, CDR3 DNA, CDR3 protein. The D gene is left open where the match is weak. Size tells how often a clone was seen (once, few, many) or the class of an expanded clone, and some rows leave it out.

TRBD1 TRBJ1-1 TRBV5-1 . TGCGCCAGCAGCTTACGGACAGGGCCCGCCGCCATTGAAGCTTTCTTT CASSLRTGPAAIEAFF
TRBD1 TRBJ1-5 TRBV3-1 few TGTGCCAGCAGTTTAGGGGACAGGGCGTATAGCAATCAGCCCCAGCATTTT CASSLGDRAYSNQPQHF
TRBD1 TRBJ1-1 TRBV29-1 many TGCAGCGTCGAAAGGGACAGCCTTGAAGCTTTCTTT CSVERDSLEAFF
. TRBJ1-5 TRBV19 many TGTGCCAGTAGTATAATAGGGGACAGCAATCAGCCCCAGCATTTT CASSIIGDSNQPQHF
TRBD1 TRBJ1-2 TRBV5-1 . TGCGCCAGCAGCTTGGCCGGGACAGGGACTGGTGGTAACTATGGCTACACCTTC CASSLAGTGTGGNYGYTF
. TRBJ2-7 TRBV13 . TGTGCCAGCAGCTTACGAGGTGGGGAAGGCGAGCAGTACTTC CASSLRGGEGEQYF
TRBD1 TRBJ2-2 TRBV6-5 . TGTGCCAGCAGTATGGGACAGTACACCGGGGAGCTGTTTTTT CASSMGQYTGELFF
. TRBJ2-6 TRBV19 . TGTGCCAGTAGAAGGGTCCCGTCTGGGGCCAACGTCCTGACTTTC CASRRVPSGANVLTF
TRBD1 TRBJ1-2 TRBV24-1 . TGTGCCACCAGCAGCTATGGACAGGGGTGGGATGGCTACACCTTC CATSSYGQGWDGYTF
TRBD2 TRBJ2-7 TRBV7-2 . TGTGCCAGCAGCCAAGCACAGGGACTAGAGTCGCAGGAGCAGTACTTC CASSQAQGLESQEQYF
. TRBJ2-5 TRBV7-9 . TGTGCCAGCGGACCCGCAGGGCCAGAGACCCAGTACTTC CASGPAGPETQYF
. TRBJ1-2 TRBV29-1 many TGCAGCGTTGCGAGGGATGGCTACACCTTC CSVARDGYTF
TRBD1 TRBJ1-4 TRBV10-3 few TGTGCCACCGGGACAGGGGCCGGTGAAAAACTGTTTTTT CATGTGAGEKLFF
. TRBJ1-6 TRBV7-9 . TGTGCCAGCAGCTTAGACGCCTCACCCCTCCACTTT CASSLDASPLHF
. TRBJ1-4 TRBV12-3/TRBV12-4 few TGTGCCAGCAGACGGGGGACATCTAATGAAAAACTGTTTTTT CASRRGTSNEKLFF
TRBD1 TRBJ1-1 TRBV12-3/TRBV12-4 few TGTGCCAGCAGCCAAGTTCCGGGACAGCACACTGAAGCTTTCTTT CASSQVPGQHTEAFF
. TRBJ1-1 TRBV29-1 many TGCAGCGTTGATGTCGCCGGGAAGAACACTGAAGCTTTCTTT CSVDVAGKNTEAFF
TRBD1 TRBJ2-3 TRBV29-1 few TGCAGCGCGTCCAGGGGGCGGGCAGATACGCAGTATTTT CSASRGRADTQYF
TRBD1 TRBJ1-5 TRBV7-9 few TGTGCCAGCAGCCCTGGACAGGGGGCGCTGAGCAATCAGCCCCAGCATTTT CASSPGQGALSNQPQHF
. TRBJ2-6 TRBV7-9 . TGTGCCAGCAACGAGCACTGGGACGGCGGCTCTGGGGCCAACGTCCTGACTTTC CASNEHWDGGSGANVLTF
TRBD1 TRBJ2-2 TRBV4-2 many TGTGCCAGCAGCGTCGGGACAGTAAGATTCGGGGAGCTGTTTTTT CASSVGTVRFGELFF
TRBD1 TRBJ1-6 TRBV5-1 once TGCGCCAGCAGCGGCGGGACAGGGGGCGAAAATTCACCCCTCCACTTT CASSGGTGGENSPLHF
TRBD2 TRBJ2-7 TRBV9 . TGTGCCAGCAGCCCGACGTCGGGGGACTACGACGAGCAGTACTTC CASSPTSGDYDEQYF
TRBD1 TRBJ1-2 TRBV29-1 many TGCAGCGTTGACTCGTCCACAGGGGCGGGTGGCTACACCTTC CSVDSSTGAGGYTF
. TRBJ2-7 TRBV5-4 . TGCGCCAGCAGCCCTGGGACAATGTTCTCCTACGAGCAGTACTTC CASSPGTMFSYEQYF
TRBD1 TRBJ2-7 TRBV15 few TGTGCCACCAGCAGAGAAATGACAGGGGGCCTCTCCTACGAGCAGTACTTC CATSREMTGGLSYEQYF
TRBD1 TRBJ1-4 TRBV20-1 few TGCAGTGCTAGGGGGGGACAGGGAGTCACTAATGAAAAACTGTTTTTT CSARGGQGVTNEKLFF
. TRBJ2-7 TRBV7-2 . TGTGCCAGCAGCTTAGAAGGGTCCTCCTGCGAGCAGTACTTC CASSLEGSSCEQYF
. TRBJ2-7 TRBV6-5 . TGTGCCAGCAGTTACTCGAGGAGGGGAGGCACCTACGAGCAGTACTTC CASSYSRRGGTYEQYF
TRBD1 TRBJ1-4 TRBV9 many TGTGCCAGCAGCCCTACAGGGGAGGCTGAAAAACTGTTTTTT CASSPTGEAEKLFF
TRBD1 TRBJ1-1 TRBV14 many TGTGCCAACCCAACAGGGGGGTGGTGTACTGAAGCTTTCTTT CANPTGGWCTEAFF
TRBD2 TRBJ2-5 TRBV2 many TGTGCCAGCAGTCTAGCGGTCCTTAGGGGGACCCAGTACTTC CASSLAVLRGTQYF
. TRBJ1-3 TRBV12-3/TRBV12-4 . TGTGCCAGCAGTTTAGAAGGAAGCACCATATATTTT CASSLEGSTIYF
. TRBJ2-7 TRBV10-3 . TGTGCCACCAGTCAAGGGGACGGCTACGAGCAGTACTTC CATSQGDGYEQYF
. TRBJ1-2 TRBV7-2 . TGTGCCAGCAGCTTCGGGTTCCACTATGGCTACACCTTC CASSFGFHYGYTF
. TRBJ1-1 TRBV19 many TGTGCCAGTAGTCCAGGTCCCACATCCATGAACACTGAAGCTTTCTTT CASSPGPTSMNTEAFF
. TRBJ2-5 TRBV5-1 . TGCGCCAGCAGCTGGACCGAAGAGACCCAGTACTTC CASSWTEETQYF
. TRBJ1-4 TRBV2 . TGTGCCAGCAGTATACAGGCTTCTAATGAAAAACTGTTTTTT CASSIQASNEKLFF